The clone carrying this T cell receptor (beta chain) was found a few times. Per the authors' pipeline: Cell counts per sample came from amplifying reference gene primers. TCRdb's copy holds only in-frame clones and misses some; the assay was immunoSEQ multiplex PCR. Clone size and V and J calls were adopted from that table, with D and trimming inferred from the DNA. The sample records some 150,000 clones, about four fifths being singletons. The CDR3 length is 13 residues. The trim removed 9 bases at V and 7 bases at J, leaving 7 bases unmatched. The germline CDR1 and CDR2 sequences are SGHDT and YYEEEE. This entry is derived from a study of blood T cell repertoires in COVID-19. Study-wide context: Sample material is recorded as cDNA or gDNA derived from T cells, B-cell-depleted T cells, or PBMCs.

The TCR was taken from a woman of 80 years or more in a cohort sampled during active or convalescent COVID-19. The chain carries TRBV5-6 and TRBJ1-6, with TRBD1 matching over 7 bases. Material: peripheral blood. The CDR3: CATGGQYNSPLHF. Here the CDR3 DNA reads TGTGCCACCGGGGGACAGTACAATTCACCCCTCCACTTT.